This T cell receptor (beta chain) was sequenced during a study of blood T cell repertoires in COVID-19. As for the study in general: From T cells, B-cell-depleted T cells, or PBMCs came the material, which was cDNA or gDNA.

Trimming pared 5 bases from V and 6 bases from J, leaving 19 bases between. CDR3 length equals 16 residues. Germline CDR1 is MDHEN and CDR2 is SYDVKM. This clone is a singleton in its sample. Repertoires were generated with immunoSEQ multiplex PCR, while TCRdb's copy carries only in-frame clones and drops some. The sample yields about 85,000 clones, roughly 80% seen once. The sequencing input was peripheral blood. The clonotype originates from a man aged 65 to 85 with acute or convalescent COVID-19. This chain connects TRBV28 to TRBJ2-2; a possible D gene is TRBD1 (6 bases). The CDR3 region has the DNA TGTGCCAGCAGTCTCGGGACAATCGTTTTGGCCGGGGAGCTGTTTTTT. Translated, it gives CASSLGTIVLAGELFF. Filled out from reference TRBV28 and TRBJ2-2, the complete variable domain reads DVKVTQSSRYLVKRTGEKVFLECVQDMDHENMFWYRQDPGLGLRLIYFSYDVKMKEKGDIPEGYSVSREKKERFSLILESASTNQTSMYLCASSLGTIVLAGELFFGEGSRLTVL.